Below, 28 T cell receptor beta chains from the same sample are listed, as sequenced in a study of blood T cell repertoires in COVID-19. Only in-frame clones appear in the TCRdb table, and some are missing; sequencing was by immunoSEQ multiplex PCR. The sample lists 250,000 to 350,000 clones, roughly nine tenths seen once, with 6% to 7% in the top ten. Material: PBMCs or T cells enriched from blood (not recorded which). These receptors originate from a woman in her thirties or forties who had recovered from COVID-19.

For this clone: The same CDR3 can be traced to other DNA sequences in this sample. The gene calls are TRBV4-1 and TRBJ2-7; a weak D match, TRBD1 (6 bases). Deletions cut 1 base from V and 4 bases from J, with 11 bases between. The CDR3 extends over 14 amino acids. The germline V gene has CDR1 MGHRA and CDR2 YSYEKL. In DNA form, the CDR3 reads TGCGCCAGCAGCCAAGCCGGTCAGGGGTACGAGCAGTACTTC. The encoded protein is CASSQAGQGYEQYF.

The chain is built from TRBV20-1 and TRBJ2-3, with 7 bases identical to TRBD2. After removal of 3 bases from V and 6 bases from J, the junction contained 9 bases not matched to a gene. The CDR3 has 14 residues. Germline V gene sequence: CDR1 DFQATT, CDR2 SNEGSKA (reference sequence). The CDR3 coding sequence is TGCAGTGCTAGTGGGCGGGAGAGTTTGGATACGCAGTATTTT. Its translation: CSASGRESLDTQYF.

Notes on this clone: Other DNA sequences in this sample translate to the same CDR3. This chain links TRBV12-3 or TRBV12-4 with TRBJ2-7; perhaps TRBD1 as D (6 bases). Trimming shortened V by 4 bases and J by 2 bases, and 9 bases separated the two germline ends. The CDR3 totals 13 residues. The CDR3 nucleotides read TGTGCCAGCAGTTCGGACAGCGCCTACGAGCAGTACTTC. Translation gives CASSSDSAYEQYF.

The chain joins TRBV20-1 to TRBJ2-7; D might be TRBD1 (6 bases). Trimming pared 6 bases from V and 10 bases from J, leaving 16 bases between. The CDR3 runs to 11 residues. The germline gives CDR1 DFQATT, CDR2 SNEGSKA (reference sequence). The CDR3 sequence: CSAPGHQFQYF. For the CDR3, the DNA is TGCAGTGCCCCGGGACACCAGTTTCAGTACTTC.

Here the CDR3 DNA reads TGTGCCAGCAGCGTCCAACAGGGGGCGGAGGGCACCGGGGAGCTGTTTTTT. This encodes CASSVQQGAEGTGELFF. The chain is built from TRBV5-4 and TRBJ2-2; 9 bases align to TRBD1. Trimming at V came to 4 bases and at J to 4 bases, leaving 11 bases not matched to a gene. The CDR3 extends over 17 amino acids. Per the germline V gene, CDR1 is SGHNT and CDR2 is YYREEE (reference sequence).

Regarding this clone: This may arise from a read error, as a much more abundant clone is one base away. Within the sample, other DNA sequences also encode this same CDR3. V usage is TRBV20-1 and J usage is TRBJ2-7; 10 bases agree with TRBD2. The CDR3 has 14 amino acids. After removal of 3 bases from V and 2 bases from J, the junction contained 4 bases not matched to a gene. Germline-derived CDR1 and CDR2 are DFQATT and SNEGSKA (reference sequence). CDR3 in amino acids: CSASVAGGPYEQYF. CDR3 in DNA: TGCAGTGCTAGTGTAGCGGGAGGCCCCTACGAGCAGTACTTC.

The chain carries TRBV7-2 and TRBJ2-1; the match to TRBD1 covers 7 bases. Germline V CDR1 and CDR2: SGHTA, FQGNSA. V gave up 5 bases and J gave up 0 bases; unmatched junction bases: 7. The CDR3 is made up of 16 amino acids. CDR3 sequence (DNA): TGTGCCAGCAGCCCCACCGGGACAGCCTCCTACAATGAGCAGTTCTTC. As protein: CASSPTGTASYNEQFF.

The V call is TRBV4-1, the J call TRBJ2-6; a possible D gene is TRBD1 (7 bases). Germline CDR1 and CDR2: MGHRA and YSYEKL. V gave up 0 bases and J gave up 4 bases, with 13 bases separating them. The CDR3 runs 17 residues. CDR3: CASSQDRRGLGANVLTF. The DNA for the CDR3 is TGCGCCAGCAGCCAAGATCGGAGGGGGCTAGGGGCCAACGTCCTGACTTTC.

The rearrangement uses TRBV7-2 and TRBJ2-3; D is perhaps TRBD2 (5 bases). Trimming cost V 2 bases and J 4 bases, with 13 bases left between them. This CDR3 has 15 residues. The germline CDR1 and CDR2 sequences are SGHTA and FQGNSA. Here the CDR3 DNA reads TGTGCCAGCAGCTTAAGGGAGTGGGCCTCAGATACGCAGTATTTT. Translated: CASSLREWASDTQYF.

The chain has TRBV5-1 and TRBJ1-5; D call uncertain. Germline V gene lookup returns CDR1 SGHRS and CDR2 YFSETQ. The CDR3 has 14 residues. V was cut by 0 bases and J by 6 bases, with 10 bases left in between. The CDR3 sequence is CASSLGEWGQPQHF. The CDR3 nucleotides are TGCGCCAGCAGCTTGGGGGAGTGGGGTCAGCCCCAGCATTTT.

This chain links TRBV19 with TRBJ1-2; 9 positions agree with TRBD1. Germline V gene data show CDR1 as LNHDA and CDR2 as SQIVND (reference sequence). Losses at the gene ends were 4 bases for V and 0 bases for J; bases not matched to a gene: 3. The CDR3 sequence is 15 residues long. CDR3 amino acids: CASSRGTGTNYGYTF. The CDR3 DNA reads TGTGCCAGTAGTAGAGGGACAGGGACTAACTATGGCTACACCTTC.

The chain links TRBV28 to TRBJ2-5; D might be TRBD2 (6 bases). The CDR3 spans 13 residues. The V and J ends lost 2 bases and 7 bases respectively, with 11 bases between them. CDR1 is MDHEN, CDR2 SYDVKM, per germline. DNA of the CDR3: TGTGCCAGCAGTTTAAACTTGGGGGGGACCCAGTACTTC. It yields the protein CASSLNLGGTQYF.

The rearrangement uses TRBV2 and TRBJ1-5; possible D gene TRBD1, 5 bases. This CDR3 has 16 amino acids. CDR1 is SNHLY, CDR2 FYNNEI, per germline. Trimming removed 4 bases at V and 0 bases at J, with 13 bases between. CDR3 in amino acids: CASSGAGHNSNQPQHF. The CDR3 nucleotides are TGTGCCAGCAGTGGGGCAGGGCATAATAGCAATCAGCCCCAGCATTTT.

V gene TRBV7-2 combines with J gene TRBJ1-6; 7 bases line up with TRBD1. The CDR3 is 15 amino acids. Germline values: CDR1 SGHTA, CDR2 FQGNSA. V shed 5 bases, J shed 7 bases, and the junction held 8 bases outside the gene matches. This CDR3 reads CASSHPGQLNSPLHF. The CDR3 bases are TGTGCCAGCAGCCACCCGGGACAGCTAAATTCACCCCTCCACTTT.

J is TRBJ2-1 and V is TRBV5-4, with TRBD2 matching over 10 bases. The CDR3 loop spans 15 amino acids. The junction had 6 bases not matched to a gene; V was cut back by 5 bases and J by 4 bases. Looked up from germline, CDR1 is SGHNT and CDR2 is YYREEE (reference sequence). The CDR3 reads CASSGSGGPYNEQFF. CDR3 in DNA: TGTGCCAGCAGTGGTAGCGGGGGGCCATACAATGAGCAGTTCTTC.

The V and J genes are TRBV5-1 and TRBJ2-3, with 10 bases lining up with TRBD2. CDR1 is SGHRS and CDR2 is YFSETQ in the germline V gene. V trimming: 4 bases; J trimming: 0 bases; junction bases outside the gene matches: 5. This CDR3 is 16 amino acids long. CDR3 bases: TGCGCCAGCAGCGTCACTAGCGGGATGAGCACAGATACGCAGTATTTT. Translating it yields CASSVTSGMSTDTQYF.

This clone was seen once. The rearrangement joins TRBV6-2 or TRBV6-3 to TRBJ2-1, with 8 positions matching TRBD2. With 1 base clipped from V and 6 bases from J, the junction kept 5 bases outside the gene matches. The CDR3 has 15 amino acids. Germline loops: CDR1 MNHEY, CDR2 SVGEGT. CDR3 coding DNA: TGTGCCAGCAGTTACTTGGCGGGAGGAGGCAATGAGCAGTTCTTC. Translating gives CASSYLAGGGNEQFF.

V gene TRBV6-5 combines with J gene TRBJ1-2, with D perhaps matching TRBD1 (6 bases). CDR3 length: 15 amino acids. Trimming pared 3 bases from V and 0 bases from J, leaving 11 bases between. Germline loops: CDR1 MNHEY, CDR2 SVGAGI. The CDR3 protein is CASSYTGPTNYGYTF. DNA of the CDR3: TGTGCCAGCAGTTATACAGGGCCAACTAACTATGGCTACACCTTC.

The chain is built from TRBV28 and TRBJ2-7; 10 nucleotides align to TRBD1. The CDR3 contains 15 residues. Per germline, CDR1 MDHEN and CDR2 SYDVKM. Germline trimming cut 5 bases from V and 2 bases from J; bases unmatched to any gene: 6. Written as DNA, the CDR3 is TGTGCCAGCAGTGCTGCCGGGACAGGGGCCTACGAGCAGTACTTC. Protein product: CASSAAGTGAYEQYF.

The rearrangement joins TRBV27 to TRBJ1-6; D perhaps matches TRBD1 (5 bases). V was pared by 5 bases and J by 2 bases, with 16 bases between. Looked up from germline, CDR1 is MNHEY and CDR2 is SMNVEV (reference sequence). This CDR3 comprises 17 residues. CDR3 nucleotide sequence: TGTGCCAGCAGTCCCCGACAAGGGGCCACCTATAATTCACCCCTCCACTTT. This translates into CASSPRQGATYNSPLHF.

For the CDR3, the DNA is TGTGCCAGCAGTGAAGGGCTTCTTGAGACCCAGTACTTC. It is translated as CASSEGLLETQYF. The genes are TRBV2 and TRBJ2-5, with D unclear. Per germline, CDR1 SNHLY and CDR2 FYNNEI. V was pared by 1 base and J by 5 bases, with 8 bases between. There are 13 residues in the CDR3.

This clone was seen only a few times. V is TRBV2 and J is TRBJ2-2; D remains ambiguous. CDR1 and CDR2 from the germline V gene are SNHLY and FYNNEI. This CDR3 region has 14 residues. Trimming stripped 2 bases from V and 8 bases from J, with 12 bases between. This chain's CDR3 is CASSESGAAGELFF. CDR3 coding DNA: TGTGCCAGCAGTGAATCGGGTGCGGCGGGGGAGCTGTTTTTT.

This clone was counted only a few times. The rearrangement uses TRBV2 and TRBJ2-7; maybe TRBD1 (6 bases). The CDR3 consists of 14 residues. Germline V gene data show CDR1 as SNHLY and CDR2 as FYNNEI. Trimming stripped 7 bases from V and 6 bases from J, with 19 bases between. CDR3 sequence (DNA): TGTGCCAGCAAAGGGGGAGTTAAGATTGGCGAGCAGTACTTC. It codes for CASKGGVKIGEQYF.

This chain joins TRBV2 and TRBJ2-7; no reliable D call. Trimming removed 5 bases from V and 3 bases from J, with 11 bases in between. The CDR3 is 13 amino acids. Germline V CDR1 and CDR2: SNHLY, FYNNEI. CDR3 loop: CASSFNFGYEQYF. The CDR3 DNA sequence: TGTGCCAGCAGTTTTAACTTCGGCTACGAGCAGTACTTC.

This sequence joins TRBV5-5 and TRBJ2-7; D perhaps matches TRBD2 (5 bases). V was clipped by 1 base and J by 2 bases, with 10 bases between them. Germline V gives CDR1 SGHKS, CDR2 YYEKEE (reference sequence). The CDR3 has 14 residues. Here the CDR3 reads CASSLSSHPYEQYF. As DNA, the CDR3 is TGTGCCAGCAGCTTGTCTAGCCACCCCTACGAGCAGTACTTC.

The rearrangement links TRBV28 to TRBJ1-2; a possible D gene is TRBD1 (5 bases). CDR3 length: 12 amino acids. The V and J ends lost 7 bases and 5 bases respectively, with 11 bases between them. CDR1 is MDHEN and CDR2 is SYDVKM in the germline V gene. The CDR3 nucleotides are TGTGCCAGCACCGACAGCCTATATGGCTACACCTTC. This gives the protein CASTDSLYGYTF.

This clone has more than one count but fewer than ten. The genes are TRBV15 and TRBJ2-1; D is possibly TRBD2 (5 bases). This CDR3 is built from 13 residues. CDR1 and CDR2 from the germline V gene are LNHNV and YYDKDF (reference sequence). The V gene lost 3 bases and the J gene lost 8 bases, with 11 bases spanning the gap. The CDR3 reads CATSRIPGDEQFF. The CDR3 coding sequence is TGTGCCACCAGCAGGATTCCCGGGGATGAGCAGTTCTTC.

V gene TRBV2 combines with J gene TRBJ1-5; 11 bases are a match to TRBD1. The germline V gene encodes CDR1 SNHLY and CDR2 FYNNEI. The CDR3 length is 15 residues. With 5 bases clipped from V and 7 bases from J, the junction kept 7 bases outside the gene matches. The CDR3 reads CASSPDRGLFQPQHF. DNA of the CDR3: TGTGCCAGCAGTCCGGACAGGGGGCTTTTCCAGCCCCAGCATTTT.